Shown below are 2 T cell receptor beta chains from a single sample sequenced in a study of T-cell reconstitution after alpha-beta-depleted transplantation in children listed by TCRdb under 2016. Their specific antigens are unknown. The paper's findings and limits, for the study overall: Over subsequent months, a decline in hyperexpanded clone frequencies was noted, and after one year, T-cell counts and TCRbeta diversity were mostly ascribed to newly produced T cells.

In light of the paper, this sample's treatment or condition label describes: allogeneic hematopoietic cell transplantation with graft depleted of TCRalphabeta T cells and CD19 B cells. Libraries were made using PCR. This sample was sequenced with an Illumina HiSeq 2500. TCR library preparation used molecular barcoding, with unique molecular identifiers applied to normalize quantification of the TCRbeta repertoire. The public reads were quality trimmed at Q25 with fastp and then assembled into clones with MiXCR by TCRdb, keeping productive beta chains. When rows share a CDR3 protein, they turn into one entry using the most common DNA and genes. For this sample there are about 300,000 distinct CDR3 sequences; almost 8% appear just once. Around 9.8% of the sample goes to the ten largest clones. The input for sequencing was peripheral blood, taken 360 days after TCRalphabeta/CD19-depleted stem cell transplant. The receptors were gathered from a female patient aged 2-10 years who had a stem cell transplant for Fanconi anemia, so the T cells may come from the graft donor.

Comments on this clonotype: This may be a read error, as it is one base from a much larger clone. The chain links TRBV28 to TRBJ1-4; weak D call: TRBD1 (5 bases). Germline lookup yields CDR1 MDHEN and CDR2 SYDVKM. The length of the CDR3 is 15 residues. V lost 6 bases to trimming and J lost 4 bases, with 15 bases between them. The CDR3 protein is CASSWGLTRNEKLFF. The CDR3 DNA sequence: TGTGCCAGCAGCTGGGGCCTGACACGTAATGAAAAACTGTTTTTT.

This clonotype was counted many times. This chain uses TRBV5-5 with TRBJ2-7; D possibly corresponds to TRBD2 (5 bases). The CDR3 contains 13 residues. The germline CDR1 and CDR2 sequences are SGHKS and YYEKEE (reference sequence). Trimming removed 4 bases at V and 1 base at J, with 9 bases between. The CDR3 DNA sequence: TGTGCCAGCAGCCTGGGAGTTTCCTACGAGCAGTACGTC. As protein: CASSLGVSYEQYV.